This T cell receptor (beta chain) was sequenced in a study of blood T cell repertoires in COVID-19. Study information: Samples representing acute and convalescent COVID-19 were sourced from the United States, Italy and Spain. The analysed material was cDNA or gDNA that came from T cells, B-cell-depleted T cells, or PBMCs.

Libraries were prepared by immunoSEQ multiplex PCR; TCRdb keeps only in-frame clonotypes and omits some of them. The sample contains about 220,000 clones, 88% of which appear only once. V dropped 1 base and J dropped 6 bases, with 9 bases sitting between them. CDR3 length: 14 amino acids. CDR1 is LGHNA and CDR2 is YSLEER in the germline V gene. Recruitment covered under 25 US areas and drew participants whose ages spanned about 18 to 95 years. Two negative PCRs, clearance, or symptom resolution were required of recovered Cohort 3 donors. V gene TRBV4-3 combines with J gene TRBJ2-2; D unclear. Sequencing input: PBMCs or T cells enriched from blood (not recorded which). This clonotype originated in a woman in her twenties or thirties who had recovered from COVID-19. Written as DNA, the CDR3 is TGCGCCAGCAGCCAAGGACACCACCCCGGGGAGCTGTTTTTT. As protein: CASSQGHHPGELFF.